This passage covers 15 T cell receptor beta chains from one sample sequenced in a study of radiation and T cells in renal cell carcinoma. Generated by immunoSEQ multiplex PCR, the TCRdb table keeps only in-frame clones and is missing some. This table has 40,000 to 50,000 clones, around 83% appearing once. The time point: baseline pretreatment blood. Treatment of the sample: 15 Gy SBRT to primary tumor, nephrectomy 4 weeks later. The material sequenced was blood, taken from a patient whose treatment included radiotherapy and nephrectomy. These receptors originate from a woman between 65 and 79 years old with renal cell carcinoma.

This clone came up a few times. CDR3 DNA sequence: TGTGCCAGCAGACTAGGCGGCGAGCAGTACTTC. It is translated as CASRLGGEQYF. The rearrangement joins TRBV27 to TRBJ2-7; D is perhaps TRBD2 (5 bases). The V and J ends lost 6 bases and 6 bases respectively, with 9 bases between them. The CDR3 runs 11 residues. Germline V CDR1 and CDR2: MNHEY, SMNVEV (reference sequence).

The chain links TRBV7-3 to TRBJ2-5, with D uncertain. The germline V and J ends were trimmed by 5 bases and 0 bases, with 13 bases remaining between them. This CDR3 spans 15 amino acids. CDR1 and CDR2 from the germline V gene are SGHTA and FQGTGA. CDR3 bases: TGTGCCAGCAGCGCCTCCGGTGGGGACCAAGAGACCCAGTACTTC. Amino acid sequence: CASSASGGDQETQYF.

V is TRBV19 and J is TRBJ2-2; 8 bases are a match to TRBD2. Germline-derived CDR1 and CDR2 are LNHDA and SQIVND (reference sequence). There are 14 residues in the CDR3. After removal of 4 bases from V and 4 bases from J, the junction contained 2 bases not matched to a gene. CDR3 coding DNA: TGTGCCAGTAGTAATCGGGAGGGCACCGGGGAGCTGTTTTTT. This codes for CASSNREGTGELFF.

The chain has TRBV10-3 and TRBJ1-4, with a tentative D call TRBD1 (5 bases). V was shortened by 6 bases and J by 5 bases, with 13 bases between the two germline ends. Germline V lookup: CDR1 ENHRY, CDR2 SYGVKD. The CDR3 contains 14 residues. The DNA for the CDR3 is TGTGCCATCAGCCCCGCCAGGGAGAATGAAAAACTGTTTTTT. Translated: CAISPARENEKLFF.

J is TRBJ2-7 and V is TRBV18; either TRBD1 or TRBD2 may supply D (5 bases each). The CDR3 is 15 amino acids. Germline CDR1 reads KGHSH; CDR2 reads LQKENI. Trimming took 2 bases from V and 2 from J, leaving 13 bases between them. CDR3 residues: CASSPWDGLTYEQYF. CDR3 sequence (DNA): TGTGCCAGCTCACCATGGGACGGGTTAACCTACGAGCAGTACTTC.

This chain links TRBV10-2 with TRBJ1-6; the D gene is possibly TRBD1 (5 bases). This CDR3 spans 14 amino acids. In germline, CDR1 is WSHSY, CDR2 SAAADI. V was pared by 0 bases and J by 14 bases, with 14 bases between. CDR3 DNA: TGCGCCAGCAGTGAGTCCAGGCAGGGTCTTTCCCTCCACTTT. Its translation: CASSESRQGLSLHF.

V usage is TRBV19 and J usage is TRBJ1-1, with D tentatively TRBD1 (5 bases). The V gene lost 5 bases and the J gene lost 3 bases, with 13 bases spanning the gap. The CDR3 runs to 14 residues. The germline V gene has CDR1 LNHDA and CDR2 SQIVND (reference sequence). In DNA, the CDR3 is TGTGCCAGTAGTTCCACTCCGGGGGACACTGAAGCTTTCTTT. It yields the protein CASSSTPGDTEAFF.

There are a few counts of this clone. The chain is built from TRBV10-3 and TRBJ1-1; 9 positions agree with TRBD1. V dropped 2 bases and J dropped 1; count of bases not matched to a gene: 2. Germline-derived CDR1 and CDR2 are ENHRY and SYGVKD. This CDR3 has 15 residues. CDR3 in DNA: TGTGCCATCAGTGAGACGGGACAGGGGAACACTGAAGCTTTCTTT. Its protein is CAISETGQGNTEAFF.

J is TRBJ2-7 and V is TRBV15; TRBD2 matches 10 bases. The CDR3 covers 13 residues. Germline V CDR1 and CDR2: LNHNV, YYDKDF (reference sequence). Trimming at V came to 3 bases and at J to 7 bases, leaving 3 bases not matched to a gene. The CDR3, as DNA: TGTGCCACCAGCAGTGAGCGGGAGGGGGAGCAGTACTTC. It is translated as CATSSEREGEQYF.

This rearrangement joins TRBV6-5 to TRBJ2-2, with 8 nucleotides matching TRBD2. Germline values: CDR1 MNHEY, CDR2 SVGAGI. The CDR3 consists of 15 residues. V lost 5 bases and J lost 5; bases outside the gene matches: 7. The CDR3 DNA follows: TGTGCCAGCAGTCCTGGGCTAGCGGGTACCGGGGAGCTGTTTTTT. Amino acid sequence: CASSPGLAGTGELFF.

This sequence joins TRBV7-9 and TRBJ2-3; D gene unclear. The CDR3 runs to 14 residues. Germline V gives CDR1 SEHNR, CDR2 FQNEAQ (reference sequence). V was cut by 8 bases and J by 2 bases, with 14 bases left in between. DNA of the CDR3: TGTGCCAGCTCGACGCGCGCAGACACAGATACGCAGTATTTT. It codes for CASSTRADTDTQYF.

The chain joins TRBV10-2 to TRBJ2-5; D is unresolved. Germline V lookup: CDR1 WSHSY, CDR2 SAAADI. Trimming removed 3 bases from V and 0 bases from J, with 5 bases in between. There are 13 residues in the CDR3. CDR3 residues: CASSDSYQETQYF. CDR3 coding DNA: TGCGCCAGCAGTGATTCTTACCAAGAGACCCAGTACTTC.

The genes are TRBV6-6 and TRBJ2-2, with 9 bases matching TRBD2. CDR3 size: 14 residues. Germline V gene lookup returns CDR1 MNHNY and CDR2 SVGAGI (reference sequence). The V and J ends lost 6 bases and 5 bases, in that order; junction bases with no gene match: 4. This chain's CDR3 is CASSLRGGTGELFF. The DNA for the CDR3 is TGTGCCAGCAGCCTGCGGGGGGGAACCGGGGAGCTGTTTTTT.

V is TRBV5-1 and J is TRBJ2-7; no clear D gene. This CDR3 contains 15 residues. With 0 bases removed from V and 2 bases from J, the gap between germline ends came to 12 bases. Looked up from germline, CDR1 is SGHRS and CDR2 is YFSETQ. The CDR3 loop reads CASSLENPSPYEQYF. The CDR3, as DNA: TGCGCCAGCAGCTTGGAGAACCCGAGTCCCTACGAGCAGTACTTC.

There are a few counts of this clone. The chain couples TRBV27 to TRBJ2-2; D unclear. Germline V CDR1 and CDR2: MNHEY, SMNVEV (reference sequence). The V end was cut by 5 bases, the J end by 3 bases, with 4 bases between. The CDR3 is 12 amino acids. CDR3 in amino acids: CASSPDTGELFF. CDR3 DNA: TGTGCCAGCAGTCCCGACACCGGGGAGCTGTTTTTT.